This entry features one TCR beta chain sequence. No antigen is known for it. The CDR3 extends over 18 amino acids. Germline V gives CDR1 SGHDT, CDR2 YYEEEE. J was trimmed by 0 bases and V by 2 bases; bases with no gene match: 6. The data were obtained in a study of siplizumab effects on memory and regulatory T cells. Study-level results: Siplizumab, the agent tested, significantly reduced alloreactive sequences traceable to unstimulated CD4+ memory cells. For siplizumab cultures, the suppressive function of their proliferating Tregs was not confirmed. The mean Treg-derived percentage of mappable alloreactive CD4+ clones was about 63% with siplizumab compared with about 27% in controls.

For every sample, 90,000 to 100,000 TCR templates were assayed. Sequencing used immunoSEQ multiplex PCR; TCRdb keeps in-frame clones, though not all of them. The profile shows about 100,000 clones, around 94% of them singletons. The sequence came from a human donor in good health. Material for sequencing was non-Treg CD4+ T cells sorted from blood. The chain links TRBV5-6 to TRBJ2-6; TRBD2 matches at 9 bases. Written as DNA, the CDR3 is TGTGCCAGCAGCTTCGGATCTAGCGGGACCTCTGGGGCCAACGTCCTGACTTTC. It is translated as CASSFGSSGTSGANVLTF.